A selection of T cell receptor beta chains follows, all from one sample in a study of T cells in Graves' hyperthyroidism and ophthalmopathy. TCRdb re-called the multiplex PCR reads through MiXCR, storing one row per CDR3 protein. The repertoire has roughly 700,000 distinct CDR3 sequences, 15% to 20% of them found once; the top ten carry around 15%. The sample consisted of blood. These receptors were obtained from a man aged 45-65 years with Graves' hyperthyroidism. Both conserved end residues are part of each CDR3.

CDR3 protein,V gene
CAGSFSPRQSGEQYF,TRBV27
CASSPQGHYGYTF,TRBV18
CASSQVTWTSGRNSYNEQFF,TRBV5-1
CASSGRDRSDNEQFF,TRBV9
CASSSDRVGARGDTDTQYF,TRBV7-8
CSARVPTESYEQYF,TRBV20-1
CDSSYGTGRADTQYF,TRBV27
CASSPAAYTEAFF,TRBV18
CATLDRVIPYEQYF,TRBV28
CASSSSRDSSYEQYF,TRBV27
CASGPGQIQTTNEKLFF,TRBV12-5
CASSPPGDSIEAFF,TRBV7-2
CASSTAAGGSYEQYF,TRBV19
CASTGRSLNTEAFF,TRBV2
CASSIPGPGRNEKLFF,TRBV19
CASSPSIAGGRDEQFF,TRBV18
CASSGGQGVNEQFF,TRBV19
CASSDLLTGAGADNQPQHF,TRBV6-1
CASGLSGTGRPGELFF,TRBV12-5
CVSSLAGLNTGELFF,TRBV5-4